This TCR beta chain was obtained from a study of T cells in Graves' hyperthyroidism and ophthalmopathy. The TCR beta CDR3 regions underwent amplification using RNA transcripts as the source. With the HTBI primer set, the TCR CDR3 went through a first round of RT-PCR. TCRdb re-called the multiplex PCR reads through MiXCR, storing one row per CDR3 protein. The sample contains 300,000 to 450,000 distinct CDR3 sequences, 20% to 25% of which appear only once. Overall study results and limits: In blood, most of the thyroid clonotypes expanded above 0.001 were also present. Model-based prediction identified ophthalmopathy a median 6.5 months prior to its onset.

The CDR3 contains 12 residues. V lost 3 bases and J lost 5, with 8 bases in between. To note about this clonotype: The antigen remains unidentified.

The V gene is TRBV12-3 or TRBV12-4, the J gene TRBJ2-7, with D uncertain. The source is a man aged 50-60 years with Graves' hyperthyroidism. What was sequenced was blood. The CDR3 reads CASSFVENEQYF. Here the CDR3 DNA reads TGTGCCAGCAGTTTCGTCGAGAACGAGCAGTACTTC.